This T cell receptor (beta chain) was documented in a study of blood T cell repertoires in COVID-19. The wider study: Sites in the United States, Italy and Spain provided acute and convalescent COVID-19 samples. PBMCs, B-cell-depleted T cells, or T cells were the source of the cDNA or gDNA that made up the material.

Libraries were prepared by immunoSEQ multiplex PCR; TCRdb keeps only in-frame clonotypes and omits some of them. The sample consists of 300,000 to 350,000 clones, roughly 88% of them appearing once. V trimming: 4 bases; J trimming: 0 bases; junction bases outside the gene matches: 2. CDR1 is SGHRS and CDR2 is YFSETQ in the germline V gene. The CDR3 sequence is 14 residues long. The chain employs TRBV5-1 and TRBJ2-5; the match to TRBD1 covers 8 bases. The sequence came from a woman in her twenties or thirties with COVID-19, enrolled during active disease. The specimen sequenced was peripheral blood. The CDR3 here is CASSRGQDQETQYF. The DNA for the CDR3 is TGCGCCAGCAGCCGGGGACAGGACCAAGAGACCCAGTACTTC.